Each of the 18 T cell receptor beta chains below was sequenced from the same sample in a study of beta chain features in type 1 diabetes. The entirety of the isolated RNA underwent reverse transcription, so expressed TCRB transcripts were sequenced. Using immunoSEQ multiplex PCR, the repertoire was profiled, and TCRdb retains in-frame clones only, with some absent. This sample has more than 150,000 clones; 7% to 10% occur once, and the top ten carry 2% to 3%. The sample was central memory CD4+ T cells from blood. These TCRs come from a woman aged 18 to 35 in good health.

This clone was detected many times. This sequence joins TRBV15 and TRBJ1-4; 8 nucleotides line up with TRBD1. The CDR3 runs 15 residues. Germline loops: CDR1 LNHNV, CDR2 YYDKDF (reference sequence). V lost 0 bases and J lost 8; bases outside the gene matches: 5. CDR3 DNA sequence: TGTGCCACCAGCAGAGATCAGGGGGCACAGGAAAAACTGTTTTTT. Its protein product is CATSRDQGAQEKLFF.

This clone was seen only a few times. CDR3 bases: TGTGCCAGCAGCTTTCAGGGTATTATCTACGAGCAGTACTTC. It is translated as CASSFQGIIYEQYF. The gene calls are TRBV7-9 and TRBJ2-7; tentatively, D is TRBD1 (5 bases). Between the trimmed V and J ends, which lost 3 bases and 3 bases, there was a span of 12 bases. Germline V CDR1 and CDR2: SEHNR, FQNEAQ (reference sequence). The CDR3 length is 14 residues. The whole variable domain, filled in from reference TRBV7-9 and TRBJ2-7, reads DTGVSQNPRHKITKRGQNVTFRCDPISEHNRLYWYRQTLGQGPEFLTYFQNEAQLEKSRLLSDRFSAERPKGSFSTLEIQRTEQGDSAMYLCASSFQGIIYEQYFGPGTRLTVT.

The sample holds a few counts of this clone. The DNA of the CDR3 is TGTGCCTGGAGCGACCCAGGGAATCAGCCCCAGCATTTT. Its protein product is CAWSDPGNQPQHF. The rearrangement joins TRBV30 to TRBJ1-5; a weak D match, TRBD1 (5 bases). The CDR3 is made up of 13 amino acids. Germline V gene sequence: CDR1 GTSNPN, CDR2 SVGIG (reference sequence). Trimming took off 3 bases at V and 4 bases at J, with 10 bases between the two ends.

This clone occurred a few times. The V call is TRBV16, the J call TRBJ1-5; D remains ambiguous. V lost 5 bases and J lost 7, with 15 bases in between. The CDR3 consists of 14 residues. Germline CDR1 is KGHSY and CDR2 is FQNENV. The DNA for the CDR3 is TGTGCCAGCAGCTTAGACTGGGTCCGACAGCCCCAGCATTTT. Protein sequence: CASSLDWVRQPQHF.

This clone has only a few counts. J is TRBJ2-3 and V is TRBV28; 11 bases match TRBD2. The CDR3 is made up of 14 amino acids. Trimming removed 10 bases from V and 2 bases from J; junction bases left unmatched: 5. CDR1 is MDHEN and CDR2 is SYDVKM in the germline V gene. The CDR3 here is CATGLAGPTDTQYF. Written as DNA, the CDR3 is TGTGCCACCGGACTAGCGGGCCCCACAGATACGCAGTATTTT.

This clone was seen only a few times. J is TRBJ2-1 and V is TRBV5-1; 7 bases are shared with TRBD2. The CDR3 runs 14 residues. Germline trimming cut 4 bases from V and 8 bases from J; bases unmatched to any gene: 9. The germline CDR1 and CDR2 sequences are SGHRS and YFSETQ. The CDR3 loop is CASSADSSGDEQFF. CDR3 DNA: TGCGCCAGCAGCGCGGATTCTAGCGGCGATGAGCAGTTCTTC.

The genes are TRBV2 and TRBJ2-1; D may be TRBD2 (5 bases). CDR3 length equals 14 residues. V dropped 6 bases and J dropped 5 bases, with 14 bases sitting between them. The V gene's germline CDR1 is SNHLY and CDR2 FYNNEI. The CDR3 spells CASSRRPLHNEQFF. CDR3 sequence (DNA): TGTGCCAGCAGCCGGAGGCCCCTACACAATGAGCAGTTCTTC.

The CDR3, as DNA: TGTGCCAGCAGTTCGACAGGGTTGGATTTTCAGCCCCAGCATTTT. Encoded protein: CASSSTGLDFQPQHF. The V gene is TRBV2, the J gene TRBJ1-5; TRBD1 aligns across 7 bases. This CDR3 contains 15 residues. J gave up 6 bases and V 5 bases, and 10 bases lay outside the gene matches. Germline V gives CDR1 SNHLY, CDR2 FYNNEI. Looking up the rest from reference TRBV2 and TRBJ1-5 gives the full variable domain: EPEVTQTPSHQVTQMGQEVILRCVPISNHLYFYWYRQILGQKVEFLVSFYNNEISEKSEIFDDQFSVERPDGSNFTLKIRSTKLEDSAMYFCASSSTGLDFQPQHFGDGTRLSIL.

The chain has TRBV5-4 and TRBJ2-1, with 11 bases aligning to TRBD1. The V segment lost 4 bases and the J segment 8 bases; nucleotides outside the gene matches: 8. CDR1 and CDR2 from the germline V gene are SGHNT and YYREEE (reference sequence). This CDR3 region has 15 residues. CDR3 nucleotides: TGTGCCAGCAGCCCCCGGGACAGGGGGAGCGATGAGCAGTTCTTC. Amino acids: CASSPRDRGSDEQFF. The full variable domain, with the rest looked up from reference TRBV5-4 and TRBJ2-1, is ETGVTQSPTHLIKTRGQQVTLRCSSQSGHNTVSWYQQALGQGPQFIFQYYREEENGRGNFPPRFSGLQFPNYSSELNVNALELDDSALYLCASSPRDRGSDEQFFGPGTRLTVL.

Regarding this clone: The identical CDR3 is also encoded by other nucleotide sequences in the sample. V usage is TRBV5-1 and J usage is TRBJ2-1; 9 bases agree with TRBD1. Germline lookup yields CDR1 SGHRS and CDR2 YFSETQ. V shed 4 bases and J 7 bases; nucleotides not matched to a gene: 9. CDR3 length: 15 amino acids. The CDR3 region has the DNA TGCGCCAGCAGCCTGGAGGGACAGGGAGGTAATGAGCAGTTCTTC. Amino acids: CASSLEGQGGNEQFF.

The J gene is TRBJ1-1, the V gene TRBV18; no reliable D call. The CDR3 extends over 15 amino acids. The germline V and J ends were trimmed by 5 bases and 3 bases, with 16 bases remaining between them. The germline gives CDR1 KGHSH, CDR2 LQKENI. CDR3 nucleotides: TGTGCCAGCTCATCCGGGATATTATGGGACACTGAAGCTTTCTTT. It is translated as CASSSGILWDTEAFF.

V gene TRBV7-2 combines with J gene TRBJ2-1; tentative D call: TRBD2 (6 bases). CDR1 SGHTA and CDR2 FQGNSA come from the germline V gene. Trimming shortened V by 5 bases and J by 3 bases, and 8 bases separated the two germline ends. CDR3 length: 13 residues. Here the CDR3 DNA reads TGTGCCAGCAGCATGACTAGCTACAATGAGCAGTTCTTC. This encodes CASSMTSYNEQFF.

The chain recombines TRBV27 with TRBJ2-7; 14 bases are a match to TRBD2. CDR1 and CDR2 (germline): MNHEY, SMNVEV (reference sequence). The junction had 13 bases not matched to a gene; V was cut back by 4 bases and J by 2 bases. The CDR3 consists of 19 residues. CDR3 region: CASSSTTGTSGSRTYEQYF. CDR3 DNA sequence: TGTGCCAGCAGTTCTACTACCGGGACTAGCGGGAGTAGGACCTACGAGCAGTACTTC.

This clone was seen a few times. The chain joins TRBV5-1 to TRBJ2-3; 8 bases align to TRBD1. The CDR3 runs 16 residues. Germline lookup yields CDR1 SGHRS and CDR2 YFSETQ. The ends lost 2 bases at V and 4 bases at J; junction bases unmatched: 9. For the CDR3, the DNA is TGCGCCAGCAGCTTCCCCGAAGGACAGGGCCCAGATACGCAGTATTTT. The encoded protein is CASSFPEGQGPDTQYF.

This clone was observed a few times. This chain links TRBV29-1 with TRBJ2-5; D not resolved. CDR3 length: 12 amino acids. V was clipped by 3 bases and J by 1 base, with 6 bases between them. Germline V gene lookup returns CDR1 SQVTM and CDR2 ANQGSEA. The CDR3 sequence is CSVETTQETQYF. The CDR3 bases are TGCAGCGTTGAGACAACCCAAGAGACCCAGTACTTC.

In its sample, this clone was seen a few times. The chain employs TRBV7-9 and TRBJ2-1, with unresolved D. The CDR3 is 15 residues long. Germline lookup yields CDR1 SEHNR and CDR2 FQNEAQ (reference sequence). V gave up 2 bases and J gave up 4 bases, with 12 bases separating them. The CDR3 sequence: CASSLSFFRYNEQFF. The CDR3 DNA reads as TGTGCCAGCAGCTTAAGTTTCTTTCGGTACAATGAGCAGTTCTTC.

This clone was found a few times. The gene calls are TRBV7-8 and TRBJ1-2; no definite D call. This CDR3 is 14 amino acids long. CDR1 is SGHVS, CDR2 FQNEAQ, per germline. V was trimmed by 5 bases and J by 5 bases, leaving 15 bases between them. The CDR3 region is CASSPVLGRYGYTF. CDR3 sequence (DNA): TGTGCCAGCAGCCCAGTATTGGGCCGGTATGGCTACACCTTC.

In its sample, this clone was seen many times. The chain links TRBV2 to TRBJ1-1; TRBD1 agrees at 9 bases. Germline V CDR1 and CDR2: SNHLY, FYNNEI. The junction had 6 bases not matched to a gene; V was cut back by 9 bases and J by 1 base. This CDR3 contains 14 residues. Written as DNA, the CDR3 is TGTGCCAGTTCACAGGGGGCTTCGAACACTGAAGCTTTCTTT. Protein: CASSQGASNTEAFF.